Shown below are 22 T cell receptor beta chains from a single sample sequenced in a study of OX40 agonist ivuxolimab in advanced cancers. The protocol was immunoSEQ multiplex PCR, while the TCRdb copy is restricted to in-frame clones and leaves out a portion. The sample comprises 45,000 to 50,000 clones, 79% of which are singletons, and about 1.9% rests with the top ten. The specimen was CD4+ or CD8+ T cells sorted from blood, collected in a trial of the OX40 agonist ivuxolimab. The receptors stem from an adult with an advanced solid tumor such as melanoma, head and neck, liver or kidney cancer.

The chain combines TRBV7-7 with TRBJ2-1; D remains unclear. This CDR3 has 14 residues. Germline lookup yields CDR1 SSHAT and CDR2 FNYEAQ (reference sequence). Trimming stripped 2 bases from V and 3 bases from J, with 8 bases between. The CDR3 sequence: CASSLSGGYNEQFF. The CDR3 DNA reads TGTGCCAGCAGCTTATCCGGCGGCTACAATGAGCAGTTCTTC.

The chain joins TRBV6-5 to TRBJ2-7; no reliable D call. The V gene lost 8 bases and the J gene lost 4 bases, with 15 bases spanning the gap. This CDR3 region has 13 residues. Germline loops: CDR1 MNHEY, CDR2 SVGAGI. The CDR3 is CASGPKSYYEQYF. The DNA of the CDR3 is TGTGCCAGCGGTCCCAAAAGCTATTACGAGCAGTACTTC.

The chain joins TRBV6-1 to TRBJ2-7, with 10 bases fitting TRBD1. The length of the CDR3 is 16 residues. Looked up from germline, CDR1 is MNHNS and CDR2 is SASEGT. The ends lost 3 bases at V and 2 bases at J; junction bases unmatched: 7. CDR3 DNA sequence: TGTGCCAGCAGTGACAATTCCGGGACAGGGGCCTACGAGCAGTACTTC. Translating gives CASSDNSGTGAYEQYF.

This clone came up once. The CDR3 reads CASSLAGQPYEQYF. CDR3 DNA sequence: TGTGCCAGCAGCTTAGCGGGACAGCCCTACGAGCAGTACTTC. The chain links TRBV7-2 to TRBJ2-7, with 7 bases identical to TRBD1. This CDR3 spans 14 amino acids. Germline CDR1 and CDR2: SGHTA and FQGNSA. With 0 bases clipped from V and 2 bases from J, the junction kept 1 base outside the gene matches.

The chain joins TRBV5-4 to TRBJ2-2; D unclear. V was pared by 5 bases and J by 0 bases, with 8 bases between. The germline V gene encodes CDR1 SGHNT and CDR2 YYREEE (reference sequence). The length of the CDR3 is 14 residues. This CDR3 reads CASRVHPNTGELFF. In nucleotides, the CDR3 is TGTGCCAGCAGGGTCCATCCGAACACCGGGGAGCTGTTTTTT.

V and J are TRBV5-6 and TRBJ2-7; 10 nucleotides match TRBD2. CDR1 is SGHDT and CDR2 is YYEEEE in the germline V gene. V lost 4 bases and J lost 4; bases outside the gene matches: 17. CDR3 length equals 18 residues. CDR3 DNA sequence: TGTGCCAGCAGCCAAATAGCGGGAGGTACGCTAACACGGTACGAGCAGTACTTC. This encodes CASSQIAGGTLTRYEQYF.

V is TRBV5-1 and J is TRBJ1-4; no firm D call. Germline V gene lookup returns CDR1 SGHRS and CDR2 YFSETQ. Trimming pared 4 bases from V and 8 bases from J, leaving 18 bases between. This CDR3 is 15 amino acids long. CDR3 coding DNA: TGCGCCAGCAGCACCCGTACAGCGGAATCGGAAAAACTGTTTTTT. As protein: CASSTRTAESEKLFF.

The V and J genes are TRBV6-1 and TRBJ1-1; 7 nucleotides align to TRBD1. Germline CDR1 reads MNHNS; CDR2 reads SASEGT. This CDR3 contains 14 residues. Germline trimming cut 2 bases from V and 4 bases from J; bases unmatched to any gene: 4. Here the CDR3 reads CASSERDRSTEAFF. The CDR3 DNA sequence: TGTGCCAGCAGTGAAAGGGACAGATCCACTGAAGCTTTCTTT.

The genes are TRBV30 and TRBJ1-2; TRBD1 might be the D (5 bases). This CDR3 has 12 residues. Germline values: CDR1 GTSNPN, CDR2 SVGIG (reference sequence). Trimming left V 4 bases short and J 8 bases short, with 14 bases between. The CDR3 loop reads CAWTPGGEGYTF. DNA for the CDR3: TGTGCCTGGACCCCCGGGGGGGAGGGCTACACCTTC.

The chain carries TRBV18 and TRBJ1-1, with a tentative D call TRBD1 (5 bases). The CDR3 is 15 residues long. CDR1 and CDR2 (germline): KGHSH, LQKENI. V was clipped by 2 bases and J by 5 bases, with 15 bases between them. This CDR3 reads CASSPARARGTEAFF. CDR3 coding DNA: TGTGCCAGCTCACCAGCCAGGGCACGGGGAACTGAAGCTTTCTTT.

The chain carries TRBV19 and TRBJ2-1; 11 bases agree with TRBD1. The germline gives CDR1 LNHDA, CDR2 SQIVND (reference sequence). The CDR3 consists of 17 residues. V lost 3 bases, J lost 3 bases, and 7 bases stayed unmatched. The CDR3 DNA is TGTGCCAGTAGTATGGCGAGGGACAGGGGGGGCTACAATGAGCAGTTCTTC. It translates to CASSMARDRGGYNEQFF.

V gene TRBV5-1 combines with J gene TRBJ2-5, with D possibly matching TRBD2 (5 bases). Trimming removed 7 bases at V and 1 base at J, with 8 bases between. The CDR3 runs 12 residues. The germline CDR1 and CDR2 sequences are SGHRS and YFSETQ. This CDR3 is CASGSGQETQYF. The CDR3 DNA sequence: TGCGCCAGCGGAAGCGGCCAAGAGACCCAGTACTTC.

The chain employs TRBV7-9 and TRBJ2-7; 9 bases map to TRBD2. Germline-derived CDR1 and CDR2 are SEHNR and FQNEAQ (reference sequence). J gave up 4 bases and V 2 bases, and 12 bases lay outside the gene matches. There are 17 residues in the CDR3. The DNA for the CDR3 is TGTGCCAGCAGCTTAAGAGGTCGGCGGGAGGGACGGTACGAGCAGTACTTC. It specifies CASSLRGRREGRYEQYF.

The V and J genes are TRBV4-3 and TRBJ2-7; 9 positions match TRBD1. The V segment lost 1 base and the J segment 2 bases; nucleotides outside the gene matches: 6. In germline, CDR1 is LGHNA, CDR2 YSLEER. The CDR3 runs to 16 residues. This chain's CDR3 is CASSQAPGQGTYEQYF. For the CDR3, the DNA is TGCGCCAGCAGCCAAGCTCCGGGACAGGGTACCTACGAGCAGTACTTC.

This clone showed up just a few times. The chain links TRBV6-1 to TRBJ1-5; perhaps TRBD1 as D (6 bases). CDR1 is MNHNS and CDR2 is SASEGT in the germline V gene. The CDR3 totals 14 residues. V lost 4 bases, J lost 1 base, and 8 bases lay in between. The CDR3 region has the DNA TGTGCCAGCAGTGTTGGACAGAGCAATCAGCCCCAGCATTTT. It is translated as CASSVGQSNQPQHF.

The chain is built from TRBV6-5 and TRBJ2-7; no clear D. Trimming stripped 4 bases from V and 6 bases from J, with 13 bases between. Germline CDR1 and CDR2: MNHEY and SVGAGI. The CDR3 is made up of 13 amino acids. CDR3 sequence reads: CASSSFEFGEQYF. CDR3 nucleotides: TGTGCCAGCAGTTCATTCGAATTTGGCGAGCAGTACTTC.

The rearrangement links TRBV7-3 to TRBJ1-1, with 7 bases aligning to TRBD1. The CDR3 is made up of 17 amino acids. The ends lost 2 bases at V and 5 bases at J; junction bases unmatched: 14. The germline gives CDR1 SGHTA, CDR2 FQGTGA. For the CDR3, the DNA is TGTGCCAGCAGCTTACGGGTCGGAACAGGGGCTGGGACTGAAGCTTTCTTT. It encodes CASSLRVGTGAGTEAFF.

The CDR3 sequence is CASSATDSNQPQHF. The DNA of the CDR3 is TGTGCCAGCAGCGCGACGGATAGCAATCAGCCCCAGCATTTT. This chain joins TRBV6-5 and TRBJ1-5, with D unclear. The CDR3 loop spans 14 amino acids. Germline assignment: CDR1 MNHEY and CDR2 SVGAGI. V was shortened by 6 bases and J by 0 bases, with 9 bases between the two germline ends.

V gene TRBV7-2 combines with J gene TRBJ2-2; TRBD1 matches 7 bases. Looked up from germline, CDR1 is SGHTA and CDR2 is FQGNSA. CDR3 length equals 15 residues. V shed 6 bases, J shed 3 bases, and the junction held 7 bases outside the gene matches. The CDR3 bases are TGTGCCAGCAGGACCGGACAGGCCTACACCGGGGAGCTGTTTTTT. Encoded protein: CASRTGQAYTGELFF.

This rearrangement joins TRBV7-8 to TRBJ2-5; D not certain. CDR3 length: 16 amino acids. The V gene lost 5 bases and the J gene lost 1 base, with 17 bases spanning the gap. CDR1 is SGHVS and CDR2 is FQNEAQ in the germline V gene. The CDR3 sequence: CASSRLNPGLQETQYF. The CDR3 nucleotides read TGTGCCAGCAGCCGACTCAACCCGGGCCTCCAAGAGACCCAGTACTTC.

The genes are TRBV5-4 and TRBJ2-2, with a possible D match to TRBD1 (5 bases). The germline CDR1 and CDR2 sequences are SGHNT and YYREEE (reference sequence). Trimming took 5 bases from V and 4 from J, leaving 9 bases between them. The CDR3 contains 13 residues. The CDR3 sequence: CASRITGTGELFF. In DNA form, the CDR3 reads TGTGCCAGCAGGATTACAGGCACCGGGGAGCTGTTTTTT.

The gene calls are TRBV5-4 and TRBJ2-3, with D perhaps assigned TRBD1 or TRBD2 (6 bases each). Trimming left V 0 bases short and J 1 base short, with 9 bases between. In germline, CDR1 is SGHNT, CDR2 YYREEE (reference sequence). This CDR3 is built from 15 residues. CDR3 sequence (DNA): TGTGCCAGCAGCTTGGTTGGGGGGCGCACAGATACGCAGTATTTT. It encodes CASSLVGGRTDTQYF.